This T cell receptor (beta chain) was observed in a study of monozygotic twins with inflammatory bowel disease. From the 5' RACE reads, TCRdb lists one entry per CDR3 protein and no DNA. This sample contains about 300,000 distinct CDR3 sequences. This CDR3 comprises 20 residues. Germline values: CDR1 MDHEN, CDR2 SYDVKM. The receptor's source is a human donor with ulcerative colitis or Crohn's disease, or a healthy co-twin of an affected twin (not recorded which). The genes are TRBV28 and TRBJ2-7; TCRdb indicates TRBD1, and absent DNA this call remains unverified. Sequencing input: blood. CDR3 region: CASSLWGAEGLGVPTYEQYF.